This entry lists 23 T cell receptor beta chains sequenced from one sample in a study of cytotoxic CD8 clonotypes in ibrutinib-treated CLL. Here immunoSEQ multiplex PCR was the method, and the copy in TCRdb shows in-frame clones only, minus some. The table includes approximately 33,000 clones, more than 65% detected once. The sequencing here drew on PBMCs, taken before ibrutinib treatment. Receptor source: a human donor with chronic lymphocytic leukemia.

The V gene is TRBV21-1, the J gene TRBJ2-3; the D segment call TRBD2 is taken from the table without a DNA check. TRBV21-1 is a pseudogene. This CDR3 is built from 16 residues. CDR3 bases: TGTGCCAGCAGCAAAGTCGGGGGGACTGCGACAGATACGCAGTATTTT. Translation gives CASSKVGGTATDTQYF.

The chain has TRBV28 and TRBJ2-7; D remains unclear. The V end was cut by 5 bases, the J end by 8 bases, with 10 bases between. The CDR3 contains 11 residues. Looked up from germline, CDR1 is MDHEN and CDR2 is SYDVKM. The CDR3 DNA sequence: TGTGCCAGCAGTCCACGACTCCAGCAGTACTTC. Translating gives CASSPRLQQYF.

The V and J genes are TRBV4-2 and TRBJ1-3, with TRBD1 matching over 9 bases. Germline CDR1 LGHNA, CDR2 YNFKEQ. CDR3 size: 14 residues. Unmatched junction bases numbered 3, after V lost 5 bases and J lost 4 bases. The CDR3 is CASSCGTGGNTIYF. For the CDR3, the DNA is TGTGCCAGCAGCTGTGGGACAGGGGGAAACACCATATATTTT.

The chain combines TRBV7-3 with TRBJ2-3, with 8 nucleotides matching TRBD1. The CDR3 runs 16 residues. V gave up 4 bases and J gave up 4 bases; unmatched junction bases: 10. Germline values: CDR1 SGHTA, CDR2 FQGTGA. The DNA of the CDR3 is TGTGCCAGCAGCTGGACACAGGGGGAAGGCCCAGATACGCAGTATTTT. This gives the protein CASSWTQGEGPDTQYF.

This clone was found a few times. V is TRBV10-3 and J is TRBJ1-5, with D maybe TRBD1 (5 bases). V lost 2 bases, J lost 2 bases, and 13 bases lay in between. Per germline, CDR1 ENHRY and CDR2 SYGVKD. CDR3 size: 16 residues. The CDR3 loop reads CAISENEGYGNQPQHF. CDR3 coding DNA: TGTGCCATCAGTGAGAATGAGGGGTACGGCAATCAGCCCCAGCATTTT.

This sequence joins TRBV9 and TRBJ2-3, with 10 nucleotides matching TRBD2. Per the germline V gene, CDR1 is SGDLS and CDR2 is YYNGEE. This CDR3 contains 13 residues. J gave up 3 bases and V 6 bases, and 1 base lay outside the gene matches. This CDR3 reads CASTAGGTDTQYF. Written as DNA, the CDR3 is TGTGCCAGCACAGCGGGAGGGACAGATACGCAGTATTTT.

The chain uses TRBV7-2 and TRBJ2-6, with 9 nucleotides matching TRBD1. The CDR3 is 17 residues long. V dropped 5 bases and J dropped 0; count of bases not matched to a gene: 5. Germline V lookup: CDR1 SGHTA, CDR2 FQGNSA. This chain's CDR3 is CASSGGTGNSGANVLTF. The CDR3 DNA reads TGTGCCAGCAGCGGCGGGACAGGGAACTCTGGGGCCAACGTCCTGACTTTC.

This chain links TRBV4-1 with TRBJ1-3; D ambiguous. In germline, CDR1 is MGHRA, CDR2 YSYEKL. The length of the CDR3 is 12 residues. V lost 0 bases and J lost 4, with 1 base in between. The CDR3 sequence: CASSQEGNTIYF. DNA for the CDR3: TGCGCCAGCAGCCAAGAAGGAAACACCATATATTTT.

The chain couples TRBV4-1 to TRBJ2-7; a weak D match, TRBD2 (5 bases). The CDR3 is made up of 13 amino acids. V lost 1 base and J 1 base, leaving 5 bases between the germline ends. Germline V lookup: CDR1 MGHRA, CDR2 YSYEKL. The CDR3 DNA sequence: TGCGCCAGCAGCCAAGGAGGGTCCTACGAGCAGTACTTC. This encodes CASSQGGSYEQYF.

The rearrangement links TRBV7-6 to TRBJ1-4; tentative D call: TRBD1 (5 bases). In germline, CDR1 is SGHVS, CDR2 FNYEAQ. CDR3 length: 17 amino acids. V gave up 3 bases and J gave up 8 bases, with 22 bases separating them. The CDR3 region is CASSLNHPQGGNEKLFF. The CDR3 DNA is TGTGCCAGCAGCTTGAACCACCCTCAGGGAGGGAACGAAAAACTGTTTTTT.

This rearrangement joins TRBV15 to TRBJ1-2; no firm D call. V was trimmed by 5 bases and J by 4 bases, leaving 14 bases between them. This CDR3 has 14 amino acids. CDR1 and CDR2 from the germline V gene are LNHNV and YYDKDF (reference sequence). The CDR3 bases are TGTGCCACCAGCGACGAAGAAGGGCTCTATGGCTACACCTTC. This codes for CATSDEEGLYGYTF.

In DNA, the CDR3 is TGTGCCAGCAGTTACGGGCAGGGGATAGGTACCGGGGAGCTGTTTTTT. It yields the protein CASSYGQGIGTGELFF. The chain links TRBV6-6 to TRBJ2-2, with TRBD1 as a possible D gene (6 bases). From germline, CDR1 is MNHNY and CDR2 SVGAGI (reference sequence). The CDR3 is made up of 16 amino acids. V lost 2 bases, J lost 5 bases, and 15 bases lay in between.

V usage is TRBV6-1 and J usage is TRBJ1-1; D gene uncertain. The germline V and J ends were trimmed by 6 bases and 2 bases, with 13 bases remaining between them. The CDR3 has 14 amino acids. The V gene's germline CDR1 is MNHNS and CDR2 SASEGT. Written as DNA, the CDR3 is TGTGCCAGCAGAGAGCTGTCAGGAAACACTGAAGCTTTCTTT. Its translation: CASRELSGNTEAFF.

The gene calls are TRBV28 and TRBJ1-5; possible D gene TRBD1, 5 bases. Germline V lookup: CDR1 MDHEN, CDR2 SYDVKM. V dropped 6 bases and J dropped 7 bases, with 16 bases sitting between them. The length of the CDR3 is 14 residues. CDR3 coding DNA: TGTGCCAGCAGCCGTGGGGGGATCGGACAGCCCCAGCATTTT. This encodes CASSRGGIGQPQHF.

This rearrangement joins TRBV19 to TRBJ2-5; D not certain. Germline CDR1 and CDR2: LNHDA and SQIVND (reference sequence). V lost 3 bases, J lost 5 bases, and 4 bases lay in between. The CDR3 spans 11 residues. The CDR3 DNA follows: TGTGCCAGTAGTATGTGGGAGACCCAGTACTTC. Its protein is CASSMWETQYF.

The chain recombines TRBV4-1 with TRBJ2-1, with TRBD2 as a possible D gene (6 bases). With 4 bases removed from V and 8 bases from J, the gap between germline ends came to 18 bases. The CDR3 contains 15 residues. Germline V gene sequence: CDR1 MGHRA, CDR2 YSYEKL. The CDR3 bases are TGCGCCAGCAGCCCAGCCCCACTAGCTTGGGATGAGCAGTTCTTC. This translates into CASSPAPLAWDEQFF.

This sequence joins TRBV2 and TRBJ1-1, with 8 bases lining up with TRBD1. This CDR3 is built from 15 residues. The junction had 7 bases not matched to a gene; V was cut back by 2 bases and J by 5 bases. The germline V gene encodes CDR1 SNHLY and CDR2 FYNNEI. The CDR3 loop is CASSEYGQGFTEAFF. The CDR3 DNA reads as TGTGCCAGCAGTGAATACGGACAGGGTTTTACTGAAGCTTTCTTT.

This clone was counted only a few times. J is TRBJ1-1 and V is TRBV5-1; no clear D gene. Trimming removed 5 bases at V and 3 bases at J, with 11 bases between. The germline CDR1 and CDR2 sequences are SGHRS and YFSETQ. CDR3 length equals 13 residues. The CDR3: CASSSQRDTEAFF. DNA of the CDR3: TGCGCCAGCAGTTCGCAGAGGGACACTGAAGCTTTCTTT.

V gene TRBV28 combines with J gene TRBJ1-1; maybe TRBD1 (6 bases). V lost 6 bases and J 11 bases, leaving 16 bases between the germline ends. This CDR3 is built from 12 residues. Germline V gene lookup returns CDR1 MDHEN and CDR2 SYDVKM. The chain's CDR3 is CASSTGGRKAFF. The CDR3 bases are TGTGCCAGCAGCACTGGGGGGCGCAAGGCTTTCTTT.

CDR3 region: CASSPSGTSYNEQFF. The CDR3 nucleotides read TGTGCCAGCAGCCCTAGCGGAACCTCCTACAATGAGCAGTTCTTC. This chain links TRBV9 with TRBJ2-1; 7 bases agree with TRBD2. Germline CDR1 is SGDLS and CDR2 is YYNGEE. The CDR3 totals 15 residues. After removal of 4 bases from V and 0 bases from J, the junction contained 4 bases not matched to a gene. Supplemented by reference TRBV9 and TRBJ2-1, the full variable domain reads DSGVTQTPKHLITATGQRVTLRCSPRSGDLSVYWYQQSLDQGLQFLIQYYNGEERAKGNILERFSAQQFPDLHSELNLSSLELGDSALYFCASSPSGTSYNEQFFGPGTRLTVL.

This clone was seen ten or more times. The rearrangement links TRBV28 to TRBJ2-7; D remains unclear. This CDR3 has 15 amino acids. Trimming stripped 6 bases from V and 2 bases from J, with 17 bases between. Germline lookup yields CDR1 MDHEN and CDR2 SYDVKM. CDR3 bases: TGTGCCAGCAGGCCAAACTTAGTGAGGACCTACGAGCAGTACTTC. It encodes CASRPNLVRTYEQYF.

This clone was observed a handful of times. This sequence joins TRBV6-1 and TRBJ1-2; TRBD1 aligns across 10 bases. CDR3 length: 14 residues. The germline gives CDR1 MNHNS, CDR2 SASEGT. V dropped 6 bases and J dropped 8; count of bases not matched to a gene: 9. For the CDR3, the DNA is TGTGCCAGCAGGGAGACAGGGGGCGCGGACGGCTACACCTTC. It codes for CASRETGGADGYTF.

The chain uses TRBV5-6 and TRBJ2-1; 8 nucleotides match TRBD2. Losses at the gene ends were 4 bases for V and 8 bases for J; bases not matched to a gene: 8. The CDR3 is 14 amino acids. Germline CDR1 is SGHDT and CDR2 is YYEEEE. The chain's CDR3 is CASSIGTSIYEQFF. CDR3 in DNA: TGTGCCAGCAGCATCGGGACTAGTATATATGAGCAGTTCTTC.